This T cell receptor beta chain was sequenced during a study of CD8+CD57+ T cells in acquired aplastic anemia (dated 2018 in TCRdb). Background for the entire study: DNA extracted from sorted CD4+ and CD8+ cells had a mean of roughly 3.3 ug, with a range of roughly 0.17 to 27.4 ug. CD8+CD57+ expansion was defined as frequency above the mean frequency observed in healthy subjects.

Genomic DNA was used as template for profiling of TCR beta VDJ combinations and CDR3 sequences. An Illumina HiSeq 2000 was used for TCR repertoire sequencing. From the authors' description of their analysis: TRBV/TRBJ rearrangement plots, CDR3 size and DJ length profiles, and Simpson's diversity index were used to assess repertoires. Whichever DNA sequence was most abundant in the deep sequencing data was defined as the immunodominant clone. CDR3 amino acid sequences were screened for sharing across subjects and were compared with published repertoires and the VDJdb database. TCRdb passed the public sequencing reads through fastp at Q25 and MiXCR, retaining productive beta sequences. Records with the same CDR3 protein are collapsed into one entry carrying the most frequent genes and DNA. TCRdb, rather than the study authors, made the V and J calls. This sample has 180,000 or so distinct CDR3 sequences in its table, and less than 50% of those were observed once. Roughly 1.8% of the sample is held by the ten biggest clonotypes.

Expansion of CD8+CD57+ cells had been shown by flow cytometry in the patients chosen for sequencing. Every patient had a diagnosis of severe acquired aplastic anemia based on International Study of Aplastic Anemia and Agranulocytosis and Camitta criteria. No therapy had been received by the patients at the time of blood sampling. TCR repertoires of sorted CD4+ and CD8+ blood T cells from severe aplastic anemia patients and healthy subjects were deep-sequenced in the study. Patients were enrolled in the USA under clinicaltrials.gov protocols 00001620, 01623167, 00001397, 00071045, 00081523 and 00961064. Ficoll-Paque density gradient centrifugation was used to isolate peripheral blood mononuclear cells. Before DNA was extracted, CD4+ and CD8+ T cells were sorted using either FACS or magnetic beads. What the research found in general, with its limitations: CD8+ Simpson's diversity did not differ significantly between patients and healthy controls (P=0.060). Twenty-nine CD8+ CDR3 sequences were shared between patients and controls but appeared highly expressed in patients and within their immunodominant clones.

The CDR3, from cysteine to phenylalanine, totals 15 residues. Of all the DNA, just the CDR3 is kept, 45 bases in frame from base 1. CDR1 is given as LNHDA and CDR2 as SQIVND, both from the germline V gene (reference sequence). V is trimmed back by 4 bases and J by 1 base, and the junction contains 6 bases that no gene match accounts for. Comments on this clonotype: Its antigen specificity is not known. Base qualities are not at hand, and no much larger clone is one base apart.

The rearranged segments are TRBV19 and TRBJ1-1, with 7 bases in between that match TRBD1. Material: sorted CD4+, CD8+, or CD8+CD57+ T cells (not recorded which) from PBMCs. This TCR came from a human donor with aplastic anemia. In nucleotides, the sequence is TGTGCCAGTAGTAGCGAGGGGGCGACGAACACTGAAGCTTTCTTT. Translated, it gives CASSSEGATNTEAFF.